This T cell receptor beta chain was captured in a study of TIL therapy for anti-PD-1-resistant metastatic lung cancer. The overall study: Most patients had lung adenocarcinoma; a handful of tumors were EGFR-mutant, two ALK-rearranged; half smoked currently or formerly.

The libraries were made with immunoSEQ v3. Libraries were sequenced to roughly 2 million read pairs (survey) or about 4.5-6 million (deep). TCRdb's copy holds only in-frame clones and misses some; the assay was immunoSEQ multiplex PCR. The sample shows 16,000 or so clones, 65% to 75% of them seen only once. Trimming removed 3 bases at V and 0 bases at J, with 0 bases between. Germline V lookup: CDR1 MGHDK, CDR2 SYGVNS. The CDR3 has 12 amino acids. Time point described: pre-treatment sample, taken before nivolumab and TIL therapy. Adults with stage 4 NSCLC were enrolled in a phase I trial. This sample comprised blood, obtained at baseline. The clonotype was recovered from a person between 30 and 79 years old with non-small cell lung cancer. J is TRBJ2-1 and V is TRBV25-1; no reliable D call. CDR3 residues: CASSDSYNEQFF. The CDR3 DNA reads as TGTGCCAGCAGTGACTCCTACAATGAGCAGTTCTTC.